Sequencing of this TCR beta chain was carried out in a study of PD-1 blockade in mismatch repair-deficient tumors. Every patient had mismatch repair deficiency by PCR or immunohistochemistry. Data came from immunoSEQ multiplex PCR; TCRdb stores just in-frame clones and leaves some out. Of 40,000 to 65,000 clones in the sample, approximately 81% are singletons; the top ten hold about 8.3%. CDR3 size: 15 residues. J was trimmed by 5 bases and V by 0 bases; bases with no gene match: 9. Germline CDR1 reads GTSNPN; CDR2 reads SVGIG (reference sequence). The chain recombines TRBV30 with TRBJ2-7, with 8 bases identical to TRBD1. The receptor comes from an adult with mismatch repair-deficient cancer. This specimen consisted of peripheral blood, obtained around 19 weeks after starting pembrolizumab. CDR3 nucleotide sequence: TGTGCCTGGAGTGTCCCGAGCAGGGGGCTTGACGAGCAGTACTTC. Its translation is CAWSVPSRGLDEQYF.